This T cell receptor beta chain was recovered during a study of blood T cell repertoires in COVID-19. In the study overall: Collection of acute and convalescent COVID-19 samples took place in the United States, Italy and Spain. Sample material is recorded as cDNA or gDNA derived from T cells, B-cell-depleted T cells, or PBMCs.

Losses at the gene ends were 0 bases for V and 2 bases for J; bases not matched to a gene: 10. This CDR3 is built from 18 residues. Per the germline V gene, CDR1 is SGHAT and CDR2 is FQNNGV. As processed by the authors: Scientists estimated how many nucleated cells there were by amplifying reference gene primers. Clones were sequenced by immunoSEQ multiplex PCR, and TCRdb holds only the in-frame ones, with some missing. That table furnishes V, J and clone size, whereas the DNA furnished D and trimming. The repertoire has approximately 220,000 clones, around 82% of them found once; the top ten carry more than 2.5%.

Sequencing was performed on peripheral blood. The chain recombines TRBV11-2 with TRBJ2-5, with TRBD2 matching 9 bases. The sequence derives from a woman aged 25 to 39 who had recovered from COVID-19. CDR3 region: CASSLEGGVAGAQETQYF. The DNA for the CDR3 is TGTGCCAGCAGCTTAGAGGGAGGAGTAGCGGGAGCGCAAGAGACCCAGTACTTC.